The 18 T cell receptor beta chains given below trace back to one sample, sequenced in a study of blood T cells in healthy people across ages. The authors ran a second PCR of about 6 to 11 cycles using a sample-barcoded 5' primer and a J-beta primer mix. TCRdb recomputed calls from the 5' RACE reads with MiXCR, one row per CDR3 protein. The repertoire holds more than 600,000 distinct CDR3 sequences, with around 25% as singletons. The same data also went into a second study, on T cells of mothers and their children.

Input material: blood. These receptors came from a boy aged 5-17 years in good health.

This clonotype was observed a handful of times. The chain employs TRBV24-1 and TRBJ2-5; D is unresolved. Per germline, CDR1 KGHDR and CDR2 SFDVKD. The CDR3 is 13 residues long. The ends were cut back, 0 bases at V and 2 bases at J, with 3 bases in the middle. The CDR3 nucleotides read TGTGCCACCAGTGATTTGGTTCAAGAGACCCAGTACTTC. Encoded protein: CATSDLVQETQYF.

This chain uses TRBV20-1 with TRBJ2-7; TRBD1 aligns across 9 bases. CDR1 and CDR2 (germline): DFQATT, SNEGSKA (reference sequence). The CDR3 runs 15 residues. J gave up 3 bases and V 2 bases, and 8 bases lay outside the gene matches. The DNA for the CDR3 is TGCAGTGCTAGATCGAGGAGGGACAGGGTCTACGAGCAGTACTTC. It codes for CSARSRRDRVYEQYF.

V and J are TRBV5-1 and TRBJ2-5, with 11 bases that match TRBD1. J was trimmed by 4 bases and V by 3 bases; bases with no gene match: 8. Germline V gene data show CDR1 as SGHRS and CDR2 as YFSETQ. The CDR3 totals 16 residues. The CDR3 bases are TGCGCCAGCAGCTGGGTTCACGGGACAGGGGGAGAGACCCAGTACTTC. Amino acid sequence: CASSWVHGTGGETQYF. Together with reference TRBV5-1 and TRBJ2-5, the CDR3 gives the full variable domain: KAGVTQTPRYLIKTRGQQVTLSCSPISGHRSVSWYQQTPGQGLQFLFEYFSETQRNKGNFPGRFSGRQFSNSRSEMNVSTLELGDSALYLCASSWVHGTGGETQYFGPGTRLLVL.

This clonotype was picked up a small number of times. This rearrangement joins TRBV12-3 or TRBV12-4 to TRBJ2-3, with a tentative D call TRBD2 (7 bases). Trimming shortened V by 4 bases and J by 6 bases, and 23 bases separated the two germline ends. The CDR3 is 17 residues long. DNA for the CDR3: TGTGCCAGCAGTTGGATCCCTACGCGGGGGCCCGGGGATACGCAGTATTTT. Its translation: CASSWIPTRGPGDTQYF.

Remarks on this clonotype: The CDR3 does not close with the conserved phenylalanine or tryptophan, likely indicating a read error. V usage is TRBV29-1 and J usage is TRBJ2-5, with D unclear. Germline V gene sequence: CDR1 SQVTM, CDR2 ANQGSEA. V lost 4 bases to trimming and J lost 5 bases, with 8 bases between them. This CDR3 comprises 11 residues. The CDR3 DNA reads TGCAGCGTTGGGGTGGGTGAGACCCAGTACTCC. Its protein product is CSVGVGETQYS.

This clonotype was seen more than once but under ten times. This chain connects TRBV9 to TRBJ2-7, with 7 positions matching TRBD1. The germline gives CDR1 SGDLS, CDR2 YYNGEE. The CDR3 runs to 14 residues. Germline trimming cut 3 bases from V and 5 bases from J; bases unmatched to any gene: 8. The CDR3 bases are TGTGCCAGCAGCGGTTCCGGGACAGCGGACGAGCAGTACTTC. Protein: CASSGSGTADEQYF.

This chain links TRBV11-1 with TRBJ2-3; D is perhaps TRBD1 (5 bases). This CDR3 is built from 14 residues. Germline CDR1 SGHAT, CDR2 FQDESV (reference sequence). V was cut by 0 bases and J by 6 bases, with 10 bases left in between. For the CDR3, the DNA is TGTGCCAGCAGCTTAGCAGCAGGGATGGATACGCAGTATTTT. Protein sequence: CASSLAAGMDTQYF.

V and J are TRBV21-1 and TRBJ2-5; the table's D call of TRBD1 was not tested on the DNA. TRBV21-1 is marked as a pseudogene. This CDR3 region has 14 residues. CDR3 nucleotide sequence: TGTGCCAGCAGAAGGGGGCATTGTTTCGAGACCCAGTACTTC. It yields the protein CASRRGHCFETQYF.

This clonotype was picked up a small number of times. This chain connects TRBV7-9 to TRBJ2-1, with TRBD1 identical over 9 bases. With the DNA end fitting TRBJ2-7 better, the J assignment may be wrong. The CDR3 totals 15 residues. Looked up from germline, CDR1 is SEHNR and CDR2 is FQNEAQ (reference sequence). CDR3 nucleotide sequence: TGTGCCAGCAGCTGGGGGACAGGGCCGGCGTACGAGCAGTACTTC. Its protein is CASSWGTGPAYEQYF.

Turning to this clonotype: At one of its ends the junction is not consistent with the germline gene, which may arise from a read error. CDR3 DNA sequence: TGCAGCGTTGAAGAAGGGGGGACAGAATGGTTC. As protein: CSVEEGGTEWF. The J gene is TRBJ2-7, the V gene TRBV29-1, with a possible D match to TRBD1 (7 bases). CDR1 SQVTM and CDR2 ANQGSEA come from the germline V gene. The CDR3 has 11 residues.

This clonotype has just a few counts. The chain combines TRBV29-1 with TRBJ1-5; 9 nucleotides align to TRBD1. Germline values: CDR1 SQVTM, CDR2 ANQGSEA. V was clipped by 6 bases and J by 9 bases; unmatched bases: 12. The CDR3 has 14 amino acids. This CDR3 reads CSVQTGGGSTPQHF. The CDR3 DNA reads TGCAGCGTCCAAACAGGGGGCGGAAGTACGCCCCAGCATTTT.

CDR3 amino acids: CSARTGTSVTDTQYF. CDR3 nucleotides: TGCAGTGCTAGGACCGGGACTAGCGTGACAGATACGCAGTATTTT. The chain links TRBV20-1 to TRBJ2-3, with 10 bases matching TRBD2. The CDR3 has 15 residues. Germline V gene data show CDR1 as DFQATT and CDR2 as SNEGSKA (reference sequence). J gave up 3 bases and V 3 bases, and 6 bases lay outside the gene matches.

The V and J genes are TRBV5-1 and TRBJ2-5; 8 positions match TRBD1. Germline-derived CDR1 and CDR2 are SGHRS and YFSETQ. The CDR3 runs 16 residues. Losses at the gene ends were 3 bases for V and 4 bases for J; bases not matched to a gene: 11. Written as DNA, the CDR3 is TGCGCCAGCAGCTGGAGAAATACAGGGGGACGAGAGACCCAGTACTTC. Its translation: CASSWRNTGGRETQYF.

This rearrangement joins TRBV11-2 to TRBJ1-4; D unresolved. CDR3 size: 14 residues. V was shortened by 2 bases and J by 8 bases, with 12 bases between the two germline ends. Germline assignment: CDR1 SGHAT and CDR2 FQNNGV. CDR3 region: CASSLLDGVEKLFF. The CDR3 DNA reads as TGTGCCAGCAGCTTACTGGACGGTGTAGAAAAACTGTTTTTT. The full variable domain, completed using reference TRBV11-2 and TRBJ1-4, is EAGVAQSPRYKIIEKRQSVAFWCNPISGHATLYWYQQILGQGPKLLIQFQNNGVVDDSQLPKDRFSAERLKGVDSTLKIQPAKLEDSAVYLCASSLLDGVEKLFFGSGTQLSVL.

This chain uses TRBV4-3 with TRBJ2-2; no reliable D call. V shed 5 bases and J shed 0 bases, with 7 bases lying between them. The CDR3 loop spans 14 amino acids. CDR1 LGHNA and CDR2 YSLEER come from the germline V gene. The CDR3 nucleotides read TGCGCCAGCAGCTTCATCCCGAACACCGGGGAGCTGTTTTTT. Protein: CASSFIPNTGELFF.

The chain joins TRBV4-2 to TRBJ2-5; D is ambiguous. The DNA end favors TRBJ2-1, so the J call may be wrong. The germline CDR1 and CDR2 sequences are LGHNA and YNFKEQ. This CDR3 is built from 14 residues. The CDR3 loop reads CASSQEYRNNEQFF. CDR3 coding DNA: TGTGCCAGCAGCCAAGAGTACAGAAACAATGAGCAGTTCTTC.

This clonotype was observed a few times. The V and J genes are TRBV20-1 and TRBJ1-4; 8 bases fit TRBD1. Germline-derived CDR1 and CDR2 are DFQATT and SNEGSKA (reference sequence). V shed 0 bases, J shed 6 bases, and the junction held 12 bases outside the gene matches. There are 17 residues in the CDR3. The CDR3 spells CSARDLGAGGADEKLFF. The CDR3 DNA reads as TGCAGTGCTAGAGATCTCGGGGCAGGGGGCGCGGATGAAAAACTGTTTTTT.

The CDR3 DNA follows: TGTGCCAGCAGTTCCCTGGACAGGGTCGGAGGCTACACCTTC. Translation: CASSSLDRVGGYTF. This chain links TRBV27 with TRBJ1-2; TRBD1 agrees at 8 bases. CDR1 is MNHEY and CDR2 is SMNVEV in the germline V gene (reference sequence). The CDR3 is 14 residues long. V lost 4 bases, J lost 8 bases, and 9 bases stayed unmatched.